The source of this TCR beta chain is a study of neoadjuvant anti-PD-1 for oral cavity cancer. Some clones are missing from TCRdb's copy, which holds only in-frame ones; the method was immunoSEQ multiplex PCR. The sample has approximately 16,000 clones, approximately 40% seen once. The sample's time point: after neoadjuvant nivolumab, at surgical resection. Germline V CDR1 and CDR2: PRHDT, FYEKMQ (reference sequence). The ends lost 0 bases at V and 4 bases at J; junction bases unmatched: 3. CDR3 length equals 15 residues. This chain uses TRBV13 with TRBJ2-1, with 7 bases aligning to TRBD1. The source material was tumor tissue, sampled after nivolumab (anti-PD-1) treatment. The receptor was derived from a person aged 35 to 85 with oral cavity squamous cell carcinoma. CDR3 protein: CASSLGGTEYNEQFF. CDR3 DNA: TGTGCCAGCAGCTTAGGTGGGACAGAGTACAATGAGCAGTTCTTC.